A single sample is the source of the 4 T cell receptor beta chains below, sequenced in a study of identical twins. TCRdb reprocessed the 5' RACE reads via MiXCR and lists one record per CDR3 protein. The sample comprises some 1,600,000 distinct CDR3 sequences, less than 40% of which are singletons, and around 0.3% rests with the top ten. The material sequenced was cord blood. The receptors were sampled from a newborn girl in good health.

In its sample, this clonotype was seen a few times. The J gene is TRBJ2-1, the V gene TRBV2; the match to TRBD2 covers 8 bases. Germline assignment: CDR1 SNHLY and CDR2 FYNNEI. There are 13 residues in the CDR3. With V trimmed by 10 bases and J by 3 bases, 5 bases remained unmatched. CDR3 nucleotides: TGTGCCACCCTACTAGCGGACTACAATGAGCAGTTCTTC. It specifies CATLLADYNEQFF.

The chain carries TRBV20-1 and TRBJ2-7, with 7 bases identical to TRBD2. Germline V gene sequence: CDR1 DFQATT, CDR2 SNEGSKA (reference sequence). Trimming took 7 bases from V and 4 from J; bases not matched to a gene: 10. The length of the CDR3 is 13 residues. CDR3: CSGTAGVTYEQYF. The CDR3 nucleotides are TGCAGTGGTACGGCGGGAGTGACGTACGAGCAGTACTTC.

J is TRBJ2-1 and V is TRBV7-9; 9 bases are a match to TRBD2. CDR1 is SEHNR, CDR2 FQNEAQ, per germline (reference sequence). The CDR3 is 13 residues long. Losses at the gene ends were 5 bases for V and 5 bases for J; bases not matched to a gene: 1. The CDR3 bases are TGTGCCAGCAGCCCTAGCGGGGACAATGAGCAGTTCTTC. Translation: CASSPSGDNEQFF.

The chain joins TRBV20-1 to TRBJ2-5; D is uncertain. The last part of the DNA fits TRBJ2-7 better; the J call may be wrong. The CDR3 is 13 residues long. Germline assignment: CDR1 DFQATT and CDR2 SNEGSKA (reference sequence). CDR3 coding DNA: TGCAGTGCTAGAGGGGGATCACAGTACGAGCAGTACTTC. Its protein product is CSARGGSQYEQYF.